A single sample gave rise to the 4 T cell receptor beta chains below, sequenced in a study of shared clonotypes between healthy human individuals. Only in-frame clones appear in the TCRdb table, and some are missing; sequencing was by immunoSEQ multiplex PCR. Of about 2.4 million clones listed, 93% are singletons. Material for sequencing was naive CD4+ T cells from PBMCs. Subset: CD45RA+ positively selected. The receptors derive from a young man in good health. Some clones in this sample may be carry-over from other donors' samples.

The CDR3 DNA is TGTGCCAGCAGCCAGGCCTGGGGGACAGGGGAGCGTGGCTACACCTTC. Residues: CASSQAWGTGERGYTF. V is TRBV4-2 and J is TRBJ1-2, with TRBD1 matching 10 bases. The CDR3 spans 16 residues. Trimming removed 3 bases from V and 7 bases from J; junction bases left unmatched: 11. CDR1 LGHNA and CDR2 YNFKEQ come from the germline V gene.

The gene calls are TRBV29-1 and TRBJ2-2; possibly TRBD1 for D (5 bases). The V end lost 6 bases, the J end lost 5 bases, and 13 bases lay between the germline ends. Per germline, CDR1 SQVTM and CDR2 ANQGSEA. CDR3 size: 13 residues. The CDR3 nucleotides read TGCAGCGTCCGACAGTTTAATACCGGGGAGCTGTTTTTT. It encodes CSVRQFNTGELFF.

This clone was observed a single time. This chain connects TRBV14 to TRBJ2-3, with TRBD2 as a possible D gene (5 bases). This CDR3 contains 18 residues. V was trimmed by 4 bases and J by 3 bases, leaving 23 bases between them. Germline CDR1 and CDR2: SGHDN and FVKESK. This CDR3 reads CASSPRLRRAGGTDTQYF. The CDR3 DNA reads TGTGCCAGCAGCCCCAGACTCCGCCGAGCAGGCGGGACAGATACGCAGTATTTT.

This chain connects TRBV2 to TRBJ2-5; tentative D call: TRBD2 (5 bases). Trimming left V 6 bases short and J 1 base short, with 9 bases between. From germline, CDR1 is SNHLY and CDR2 FYNNEI. The CDR3 sequence is 13 residues long. CDR3 DNA: TGTGCCAGCAGCCTCGGGATCCAAGAGACCCAGTACTTC. This translates into CASSLGIQETQYF.